The 10 T cell receptor beta chains in this list originate from one sample, sequenced in a study of response to subunit inactivated influenza vaccine. One entry per CDR3 protein, called by TCRdb with MiXCR from the RT-PCR reads. The table lists approximately 520,000 distinct CDR3 sequences, about 17% of them singletons. The specimen was CD4+ T cells sorted from PBMCs, collected around 25 months after vaccination. The origin of the receptors is a man between 50 and 75 years old who received an inactivated influenza vaccine.

There are many counts of this clonotype. The chain is built from TRBV12-3 or TRBV12-4 and TRBJ2-7; D gene uncertain. The CDR3 length is 15 residues. Trimming shortened V by 0 bases and J by 0 bases, and 9 bases separated the two germline ends. The CDR3 region is CASSLASGPSYEQYF. The CDR3, as DNA: TGTGCCAGCAGTTTAGCGAGTGGTCCCTCCTACGAGCAGTACTTC.

The chain couples TRBV14 to TRBJ2-7; D call uncertain. V was cut by 4 bases and J by 2 bases, with 12 bases left in between. This CDR3 has 14 amino acids. Germline CDR1 reads SGHDN; CDR2 reads FVKESK. The CDR3 nucleotides read TGTGCCAGCAGCCGAACCATAGCAACCTACGAGCAGTACTTC. Encoded protein: CASSRTIATYEQYF.

V gene TRBV12-3 or TRBV12-4 combines with J gene TRBJ2-3, with TRBD2 matching over 10 bases. The CDR3 extends over 14 amino acids. The junction had 1 base not matched to a gene; V was cut back by 6 bases and J by 1 base. The DNA for the CDR3 is TGTGCCAGCAGGGGGACTAGCGGCACAGATACGCAGTATTTT. Residues: CASRGTSGTDTQYF.

The CDR3 nucleotides read TGCGCCAGCAGCCAAGAAGGCAGGGCATCGTATGGCTACACCTTC. This sequence encodes CASSQEGRASYGYTF. The chain links TRBV4-3 to TRBJ1-2; possible D gene TRBD1, 5 bases. Germline V gene data show CDR1 as LGHNA and CDR2 as YSLEER. This CDR3 has 15 residues. The V and J ends lost 0 bases and 5 bases respectively, with 13 bases between them.

This chain uses TRBV5-1 with TRBJ1-6; 7 nucleotides align to TRBD1. In germline, CDR1 is SGHRS, CDR2 YFSETQ. The CDR3 spans 15 residues. V gave up 0 bases and J gave up 6 bases; unmatched junction bases: 3. The CDR3 DNA sequence: TGCGCCAGCAGCTTGGAACGACAGGGTAATTCACCCCTCCACTTT. It yields the protein CASSLERQGNSPLHF.

This clonotype has at least ten counts. The genes are TRBV28 and TRBJ2-5, with 9 bases fitting TRBD1. Germline values: CDR1 MDHEN, CDR2 SYDVKM. The CDR3 runs 17 residues. The trim removed 2 bases at V and 5 bases at J, leaving 12 bases unmatched. CDR3 amino acids: CASSLGQRTGAVETQYF. The CDR3 bases are TGTGCCAGCAGTTTAGGCCAAAGGACAGGGGCTGTGGAGACCCAGTACTTC.

The chain employs TRBV12-3 or TRBV12-4 and TRBJ2-4; 8 bases map to TRBD1. J was trimmed by 6 bases and V by 3 bases; bases with no gene match: 4. The CDR3 contains 14 residues. The CDR3 region is CASSLRDRGNIQYF. The CDR3 bases are TGTGCCAGCAGTTTGAGAGACAGGGGAAACATTCAGTACTTC.

This sequence joins TRBV2 and TRBJ1-5; D remains unclear. Germline V CDR1 and CDR2: SNHLY, FYNNEI. The CDR3 spans 14 residues. The V end was cut by 4 bases, the J end by 0 bases, with 7 bases between. The CDR3 nucleotides read TGTGCCAGCAGTGCGATGGGTAGCAATCAGCCCCAGCATTTT. Encoded protein: CASSAMGSNQPQHF. Full variable domain (rest looked up from reference TRBV2 and TRBJ1-5): EPEVTQTPSHQVTQMGQEVILRCVPISNHLYFYWYRQILGQKVEFLVSFYNNEISEKSEIFDDQFSVERPDGSNFTLKIRSTKLEDSAMYFCASSAMGSNQPQHFGDGTRLSIL.

This chain links TRBV18 with TRBJ2-5; D remains unclear. Germline V gene sequence: CDR1 KGHSH, CDR2 LQKENI. V shed 3 bases and J shed 1 base, with 9 bases lying between them. The CDR3 contains 14 residues. CDR3 in amino acids: CASSPLGIQETQYF. The CDR3 DNA reads TGTGCCAGCTCACCTTTGGGGATCCAAGAGACCCAGTACTTC.

This clonotype was counted a few times. The chain couples TRBV19 to TRBJ1-5; 7 bases fit TRBD1. Germline CDR1 reads LNHDA; CDR2 reads SQIVND (reference sequence). V lost 1 base to trimming and J lost 11 bases; unmatched junction nucleotides: 11. CDR3 length: 15 amino acids. CDR3 in amino acids: CASSIGDSASSAQHF. The CDR3 coding sequence is TGTGCCAGTAGTATAGGGGACAGCGCATCGTCAGCCCAGCATTTT.